Presented here are 8 T cell receptor beta chains from one specimen sequenced in a study of blood T cell repertoires in COVID-19. The method was immunoSEQ multiplex PCR; TCRdb's version includes in-frame clones alone and lacks a portion of them. This sample has roughly 120,000 clones, with approximately 82% found just once. Sequences were obtained from peripheral blood. Every receptor here comes from a woman aged 55-70 years with acute or convalescent COVID-19.

This clone was observed a few times. The chain joins TRBV28 to TRBJ2-7, with D unclear. CDR1 and CDR2 (germline): MDHEN, SYDVKM. The CDR3 runs 13 residues. V gave up 3 bases and J gave up 2 bases, with 8 bases separating them. This CDR3 reads CASSFSQTYEQYF. CDR3 nucleotides: TGTGCCAGCAGTTTTTCACAGACCTACGAGCAGTACTTC.

V gene TRBV10-3 combines with J gene TRBJ1-5, with 7 positions matching TRBD1. CDR1 and CDR2 (germline): ENHRY, SYGVKD. The CDR3 contains 15 residues. V gave up 4 bases and J gave up 2 bases; unmatched junction bases: 5. In DNA, the CDR3 is TGTGCCATCAGTGTCACCGGGACAGGCAATCAGCCCCAGCATTTT. It yields the protein CAISVTGTGNQPQHF.

J is TRBJ1-4 and V is TRBV27; D gene uncertain. This CDR3 is built from 15 residues. Trimming took 6 bases from V and 0 from J, leaving 11 bases between them. Germline CDR1 MNHEY, CDR2 SMNVEV (reference sequence). For the CDR3, the DNA is TGTGCCAGCAGCTTGCGTTGGTCAACTAATGAAAAACTGTTTTTT. It yields the protein CASSLRWSTNEKLFF. Full variable domain (outside the CDR3, taken from reference TRBV27 and TRBJ1-4): EAQVTQNPRYLITVTGKKLTVTCSQNMNHEYMSWYRQDPGLGLRQIYYSMNVEVTDKGDVPEGYKVSRKEKRNFPLILESPSPNQTSLYFCASSLRWSTNEKLFFGSGTQLSVL.

This chain links TRBV6-1 with TRBJ2-3, with 8 bases fitting TRBD2. Germline CDR1 reads MNHNS; CDR2 reads SASEGT. The CDR3 runs 18 residues. The ends lost 1 base at V and 2 bases at J; junction bases unmatched: 11. CDR3 DNA sequence: TGTGCCAGCAGTGAAGGAGTTGCTTGGACTAGCTTCACAGATACGCAGTATTTT. Amino acid sequence: CASSEGVAWTSFTDTQYF.

This chain joins TRBV4-1 and TRBJ2-1, with D perhaps TRBD2 (6 bases). V lost 3 bases and J lost 2, with 20 bases in between. Germline assignment: CDR1 MGHRA and CDR2 YSYEKL. This CDR3 has 18 amino acids. The CDR3 DNA reads TGCGCCAGCAGCCAGGGGGGTAACGTGGGAGGCCCCTACAATGAGCAGTTCTTC. Its protein product is CASSQGGNVGGPYNEQFF.

This clone has a handful of counts. This chain links TRBV27 with TRBJ1-6, with D tentatively TRBD1 (5 bases). The CDR3 consists of 14 residues. CDR1 MNHEY and CDR2 SMNVEV come from the germline V gene (reference sequence). V lost 6 bases, J lost 0 bases, and 6 bases lay in between. The DNA of the CDR3 is TGTGCCAGCAGGACAGACTCCTATAATTCACCCCTCCACTTT. Its protein product is CASRTDSYNSPLHF.

The chain joins TRBV29-1 to TRBJ2-1; D call uncertain. The V end was cut by 4 bases, the J end by 1 base, with 5 bases between. This CDR3 has 12 residues. Germline CDR1 and CDR2: SQVTM and ANQGSEA. The CDR3 here is CSVVPSYNEQFF. Here the CDR3 DNA reads TGCAGCGTTGTCCCTTCCTACAATGAGCAGTTCTTC.

The chain couples TRBV7-8 to TRBJ2-7; D remains ambiguous. Germline V gene lookup returns CDR1 SGHVS and CDR2 FQNEAQ. The CDR3 consists of 11 residues. V lost 5 bases and J 7 bases, leaving 9 bases between the germline ends. The CDR3 is CASSGRQEQYF. CDR3 in DNA: TGTGCCAGCAGCGGCCGACAAGAGCAGTACTTC.